The T cell receptor beta chain under discussion was sequenced for a study of beta chain features in type 1 diabetes (dated by TCRdb to the late 2010s). At the level of the whole study: Mean age, gender distribution, total cell number and subset yield did not differ between patients and healthy donors. A total of roughly 100,000,000 sorted cells were examined across all samples, and the number of cells per subset was strongly correlated with RNA yield. The study compared the TCRB repertoires of sorted circulating CD4+ T cell subsets in recently diagnosed type 1 diabetes patients with those in matched healthy donors. Whereas all 30 or so donors provided naive and central memory subsets, regulatory and stem cell-like memory subsets were isolated from just 8 patients and roughly eight healthy donors. Study-level results and caveats: Shorter templates might have been favored by PCR, but patient and control samples were amplified and corrected together, so both groups would have been affected equally by any skew. Naive, central memory and regulatory TCRB repertoires appeared to be more alike among patients than among healthy donors. Because cDNA was sequenced instead of genomic DNA, activated cells with high expression could be over-represented, although the groups did not differ in activation or CD3 levels. Fewer insertions and more nucleotide deletions at VDJ recombination sites were observed in patients with type 1 diabetes, implying thymic rearrangement abnormalities. In all four CD4+ subsets, TCRB CDR3 length was moderately but significantly shorter in type 1 diabetes patients. HLA sub-analyses involved small numbers of individuals, so any influence of HLA type on TCRB rearrangement remained unresolved.

From a lookup of the germline V gene, CDR1 and CDR2 are LGHNA and YSLEER. The CDR3, cysteine through phenylalanine, is 13 amino acids long. Just CDR3 DNA is preserved here, 39 bases in frame from base 1. V is shortened by 3 bases, J by 7 bases, and the region joining them spans 10 bases. As concerns this clone: It has no known antigen specificity. Per-base qualities were not stored, and no clone one base away is much larger. Different DNA sequences within this sample yield the same CDR3.

Each donor gave one peripheral blood draw, approximately 100 mL on average, collected into heparinised tubes. Using a panel that included CD45RO, CCR7, CD25, CD127, CD95 and CD27, naive, central memory, regulatory and stem cell-like memory CD4+ T cells were sorted on a BD FACSAria II. Purity was above 95% for every sorted population. PBMCs were isolated immediately by Lymphoprep density gradient centrifugation and stained directly without culture. So that batch effects would be minimized, each experiment stained and sorted samples in pairs, pairing one healthy donor with one patient. All of the isolated RNA was reverse transcribed with the High Capacity cDNA Reverse Transcription Kit, so expressed TCRB transcripts were sequenced. Naive, central memory and regulatory T cell samples underwent deep immunoSEQ sequencing, averaging around 3.7 million total reads per sample. Sorted cells were lysed in RLT buffer, and RNA was extracted using DNase-treated RNeasy Micro or Mini kits according to cell number. To prevent cross-contamination, each cell subset was processed individually, whereas patient and healthy donor samples were processed jointly. The immunoSEQ multiplex PCR was used to amplify TCRB sequences from cDNA, generating 87-bp fragments that spanned the CDR3 region. Sequencing of the amplicons was performed on the Illumina HiSeq platform. The authors' pipeline ran thus. PCR bias was corrected computationally using synthetic template baselines, and reads within Hamming distance 2 were collapsed, with unmergeable singletons discarded. Reads were aligned against IMGT to assign V, D and J genes, CDR3 length and insertions or deletions at six rearrangement sites. Within each subset, clonotype counts were normalized to sorted cell number, after which true diversity and Gini coefficients were computed with the tcR R package. The overlap coefficient, calculated on TCRB nucleotide sequences, was used to measure repertoire sharing. In TCRdb, the immuneACCESS table is reduced to in-frame sequences with V and J assigned. These tables do not hold every clone; where another copy was compared, an unresolved V gene accounts for under half, and the others remain unexplained. D and trimming were read from the DNA, whereas the V and J calls and clone size are those reported in that table. The sample table contains hundreds of thousands of clones; only one count was recorded for 6.5% to 10% of them. Less than 0.5% of the sample comes from the top ten.

The rearranged segments are TRBV4-3 and TRBJ2-1, with no D gene named confidently. This clonotype was obtained from a young woman in good health. Sequencing was done on a sample of central memory CD4+ T cells from blood. The CDR3 protein sequence reads: CASSQELRNEQFF. Read as DNA, the sequence is TGCGCCAGCAGCCAGGAACTTAGGAATGAGCAGTTCTTC.